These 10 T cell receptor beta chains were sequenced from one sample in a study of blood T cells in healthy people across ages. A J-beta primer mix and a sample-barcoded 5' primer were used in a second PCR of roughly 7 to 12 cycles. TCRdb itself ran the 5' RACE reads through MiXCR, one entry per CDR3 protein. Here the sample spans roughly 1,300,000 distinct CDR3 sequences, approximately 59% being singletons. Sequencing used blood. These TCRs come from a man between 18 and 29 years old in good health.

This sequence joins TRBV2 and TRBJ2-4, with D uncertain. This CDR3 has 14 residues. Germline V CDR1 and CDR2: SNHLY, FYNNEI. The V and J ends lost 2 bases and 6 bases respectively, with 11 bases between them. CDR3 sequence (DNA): TGTGCCAGCAGTGAATTGGGTTCCACAAACATTCAGTACTTC. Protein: CASSELGSTNIQYF. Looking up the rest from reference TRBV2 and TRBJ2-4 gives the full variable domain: EPEVTQTPSHQVTQMGQEVILRCVPISNHLYFYWYRQILGQKVEFLVSFYNNEISEKSEIFDDQFSVERPDGSNFTLKIRSTKLEDSAMYFCASSELGSTNIQYFGAGTRLSVL.

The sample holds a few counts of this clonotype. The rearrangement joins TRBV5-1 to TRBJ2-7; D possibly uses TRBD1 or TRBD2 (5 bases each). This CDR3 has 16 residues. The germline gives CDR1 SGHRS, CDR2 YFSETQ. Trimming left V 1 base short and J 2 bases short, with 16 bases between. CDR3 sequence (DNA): TGCGCCAGCAGCTTGCTACAGGACTTGGGAACCTACGAGCAGTACTTC. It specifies CASSLLQDLGTYEQYF.

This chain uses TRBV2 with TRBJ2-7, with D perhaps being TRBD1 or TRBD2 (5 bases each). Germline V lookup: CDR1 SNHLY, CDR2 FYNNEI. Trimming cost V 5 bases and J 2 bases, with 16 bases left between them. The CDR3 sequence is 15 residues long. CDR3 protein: CASSRDGTGTYEQYF. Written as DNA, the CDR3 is TGTGCCAGCAGTCGGGATGGGACGGGTACCTACGAGCAGTACTTC.

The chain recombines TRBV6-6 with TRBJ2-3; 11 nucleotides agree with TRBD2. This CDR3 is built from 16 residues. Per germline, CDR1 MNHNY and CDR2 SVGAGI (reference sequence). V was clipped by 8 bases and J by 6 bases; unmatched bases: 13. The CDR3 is CASGQTGTSGVDTQYF. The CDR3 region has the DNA TGTGCCAGCGGCCAAACCGGGACTAGCGGCGTGGATACGCAGTATTTT.

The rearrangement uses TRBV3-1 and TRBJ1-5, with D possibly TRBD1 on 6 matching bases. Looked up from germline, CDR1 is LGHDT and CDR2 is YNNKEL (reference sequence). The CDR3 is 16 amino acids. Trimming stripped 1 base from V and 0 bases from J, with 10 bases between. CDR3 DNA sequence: TGTGCCAGCAGCCAAGGGAGGGGACATAGCAATCAGCCCCAGCATTTT. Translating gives CASSQGRGHSNQPQHF.

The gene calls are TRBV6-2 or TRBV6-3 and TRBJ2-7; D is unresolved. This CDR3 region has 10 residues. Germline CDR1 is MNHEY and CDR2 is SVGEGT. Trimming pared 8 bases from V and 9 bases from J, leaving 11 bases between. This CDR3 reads CASSSGWQYF. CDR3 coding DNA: TGTGCCAGCTCTAGTGGTTGGCAGTACTTC.

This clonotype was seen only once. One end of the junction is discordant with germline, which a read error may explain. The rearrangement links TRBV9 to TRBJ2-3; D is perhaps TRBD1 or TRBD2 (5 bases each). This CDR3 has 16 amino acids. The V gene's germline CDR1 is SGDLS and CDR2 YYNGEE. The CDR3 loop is CASSEWGAELTGTQYF. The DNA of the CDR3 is TGTGCCAGCAGCGAATGGGGAGCGGAACTCACAGGTACGCAGTATTTT.

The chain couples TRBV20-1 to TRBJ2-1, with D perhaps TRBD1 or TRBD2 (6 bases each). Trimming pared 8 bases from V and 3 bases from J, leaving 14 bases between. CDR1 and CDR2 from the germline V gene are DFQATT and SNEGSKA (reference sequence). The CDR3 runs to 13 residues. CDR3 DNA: TGCAGTCTCCGGGGGCGGATCTACAATGAGCAGTTCTTC. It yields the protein CSLRGRIYNEQFF.

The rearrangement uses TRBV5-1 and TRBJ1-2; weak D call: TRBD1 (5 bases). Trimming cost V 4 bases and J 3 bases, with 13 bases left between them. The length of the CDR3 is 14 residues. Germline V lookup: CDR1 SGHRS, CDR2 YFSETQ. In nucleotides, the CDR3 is TGCGCCAGCAGCGGGGCGGACATTCACTATGGCTACACCTTC. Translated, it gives CASSGADIHYGYTF.

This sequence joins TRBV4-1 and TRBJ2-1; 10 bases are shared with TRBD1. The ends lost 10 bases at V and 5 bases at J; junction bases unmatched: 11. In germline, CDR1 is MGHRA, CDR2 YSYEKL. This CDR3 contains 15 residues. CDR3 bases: TGCGCCACCACAGCCATGGGGACAGGGGACAATGAGCAGTTCTTC. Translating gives CATTAMGTGDNEQFF.